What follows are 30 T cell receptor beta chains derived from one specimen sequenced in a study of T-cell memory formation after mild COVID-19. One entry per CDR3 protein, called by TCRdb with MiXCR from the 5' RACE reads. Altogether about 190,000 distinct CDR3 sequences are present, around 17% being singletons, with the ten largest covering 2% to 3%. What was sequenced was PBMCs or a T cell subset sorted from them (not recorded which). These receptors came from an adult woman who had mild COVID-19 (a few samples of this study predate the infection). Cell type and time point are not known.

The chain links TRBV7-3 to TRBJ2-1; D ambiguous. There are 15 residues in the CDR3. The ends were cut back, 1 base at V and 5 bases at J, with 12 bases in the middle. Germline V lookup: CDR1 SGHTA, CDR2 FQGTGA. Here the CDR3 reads CASSLRGQVNNEQFF. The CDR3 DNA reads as TGTGCCAGCAGCTTAAGGGGTCAGGTGAACAATGAGCAGTTCTTC.

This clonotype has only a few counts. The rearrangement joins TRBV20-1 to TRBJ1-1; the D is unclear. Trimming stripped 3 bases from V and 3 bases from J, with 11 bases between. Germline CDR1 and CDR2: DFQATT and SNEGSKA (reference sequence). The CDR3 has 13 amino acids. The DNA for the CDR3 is TGCAGTGCTAGCCCCCGGGCACACACTGAAGCTTTCTTT. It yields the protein CSASPRAHTEAFF.

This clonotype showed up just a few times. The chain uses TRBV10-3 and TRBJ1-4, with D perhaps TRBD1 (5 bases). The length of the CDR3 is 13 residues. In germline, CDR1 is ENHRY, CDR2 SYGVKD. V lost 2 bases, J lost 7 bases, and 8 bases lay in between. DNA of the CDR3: TGTGCCATCAGTGAGGGGCAGGGTGAAAAACTGTTTTTT. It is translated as CAISEGQGEKLFF.

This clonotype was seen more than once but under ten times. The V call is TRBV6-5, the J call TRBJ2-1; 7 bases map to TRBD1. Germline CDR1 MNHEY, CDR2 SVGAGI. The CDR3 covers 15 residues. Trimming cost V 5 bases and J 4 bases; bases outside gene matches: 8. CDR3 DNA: TGTGCCAGCAGTCAAGGGGGCCCCCTTTACAATGAGCAGTTCTTC. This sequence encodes CASSQGGPLYNEQFF.

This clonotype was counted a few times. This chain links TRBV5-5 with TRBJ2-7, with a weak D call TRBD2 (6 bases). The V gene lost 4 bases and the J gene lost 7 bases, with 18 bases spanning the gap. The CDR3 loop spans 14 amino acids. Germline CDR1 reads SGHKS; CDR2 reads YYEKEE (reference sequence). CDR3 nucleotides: TGTGCCAGCAGCCCCCGGGACTTCGATCAAGAGCAGTACTTC. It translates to CASSPRDFDQEQYF. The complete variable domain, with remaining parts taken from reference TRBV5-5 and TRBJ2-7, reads DAGVTQSPTHLIKTRGQQVTLRCSPISGHKSVSWYQQVLGQGPQFIFQYYEKEERGRGNFPDRFSARQFPNYSSELNVNALLLGDSALYLCASSPRDFDQEQYFGPGTRLTVT.

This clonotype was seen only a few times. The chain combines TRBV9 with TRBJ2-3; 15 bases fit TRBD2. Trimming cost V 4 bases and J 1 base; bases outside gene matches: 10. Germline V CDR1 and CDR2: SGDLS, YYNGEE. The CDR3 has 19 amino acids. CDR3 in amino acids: CASSSTGLAGGPGTDTQYF. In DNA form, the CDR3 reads TGTGCCAGCAGCTCAACGGGACTAGCGGGGGGCCCGGGCACAGATACGCAGTATTTT.

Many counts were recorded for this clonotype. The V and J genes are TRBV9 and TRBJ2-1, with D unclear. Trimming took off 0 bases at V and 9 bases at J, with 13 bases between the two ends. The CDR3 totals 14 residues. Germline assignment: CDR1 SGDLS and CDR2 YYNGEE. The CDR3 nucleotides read TGTGCCAGCAGCGTAGCCCCTGAGAAGGGTGAGCAGTTCTTC. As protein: CASSVAPEKGEQFF.

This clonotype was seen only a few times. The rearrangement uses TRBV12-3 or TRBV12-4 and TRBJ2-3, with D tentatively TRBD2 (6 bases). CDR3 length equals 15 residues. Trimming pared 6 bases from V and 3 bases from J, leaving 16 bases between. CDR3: CASSRGAGPTDTQYF. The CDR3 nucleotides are TGTGCCAGCAGCCGCGGGGCAGGTCCGACAGATACGCAGTATTTT.

The CDR3 coding sequence is TGCAGCGTTGTCCAGGGGCTCTATGGCTACACCTTC. Translated, it gives CSVVQGLYGYTF. The rearrangement uses TRBV29-1 and TRBJ1-2; maybe TRBD1 (6 bases). Germline-derived CDR1 and CDR2 are SQVTM and ANQGSEA. The length of the CDR3 is 12 residues. The germline V and J ends were trimmed by 4 bases and 4 bases, with 10 bases remaining between them.

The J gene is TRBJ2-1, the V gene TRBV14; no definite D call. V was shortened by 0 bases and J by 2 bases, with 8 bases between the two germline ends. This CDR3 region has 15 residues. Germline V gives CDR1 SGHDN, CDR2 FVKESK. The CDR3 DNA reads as TGTGCCAGCAGCCAAGAATTCAGGACCTACAATGAGCAGTTCTTC. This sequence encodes CASSQEFRTYNEQFF.

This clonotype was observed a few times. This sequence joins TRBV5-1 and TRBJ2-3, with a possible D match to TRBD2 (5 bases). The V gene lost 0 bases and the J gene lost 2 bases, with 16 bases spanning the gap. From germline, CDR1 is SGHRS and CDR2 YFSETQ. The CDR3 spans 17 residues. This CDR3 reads CASSLGPRSGNTDTQYF. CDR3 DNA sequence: TGCGCCAGCAGCTTGGGGCCTAGGAGCGGAAACACAGATACGCAGTATTTT.

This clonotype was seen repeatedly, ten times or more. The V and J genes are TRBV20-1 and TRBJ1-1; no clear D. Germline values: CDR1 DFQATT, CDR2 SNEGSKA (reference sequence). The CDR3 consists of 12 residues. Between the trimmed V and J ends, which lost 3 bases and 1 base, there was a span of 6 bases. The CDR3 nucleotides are TGCAGTGCTAGTGTCAAGAACACTGAAGCTTTCTTT. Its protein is CSASVKNTEAFF.

Here the CDR3 DNA reads TGCAGCGTTGAAACGGACAGGGCCAAGAAGACCCAGTACTTC. Protein product: CSVETDRAKKTQYF. The gene calls are TRBV29-1 and TRBJ2-5; 8 nucleotides line up with TRBD1. The CDR3 is 14 residues long. The germline V gene has CDR1 SQVTM and CDR2 ANQGSEA. Trimming cost V 2 bases and J 6 bases; bases outside gene matches: 8.

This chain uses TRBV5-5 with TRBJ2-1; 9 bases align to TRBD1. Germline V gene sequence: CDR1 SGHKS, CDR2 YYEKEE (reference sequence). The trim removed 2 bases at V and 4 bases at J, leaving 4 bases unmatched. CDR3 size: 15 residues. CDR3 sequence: CASSFGQGLYNEQFF. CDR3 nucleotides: TGTGCCAGCAGCTTCGGACAGGGGTTATACAATGAGCAGTTCTTC.

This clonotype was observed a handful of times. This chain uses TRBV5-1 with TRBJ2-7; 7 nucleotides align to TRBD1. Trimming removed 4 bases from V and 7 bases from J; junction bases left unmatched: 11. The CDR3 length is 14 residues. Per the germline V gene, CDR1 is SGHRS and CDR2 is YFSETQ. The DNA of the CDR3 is TGCGCCAGCAGCACCCGGGACAGCCTTCGGGAGCAGTACTTC. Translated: CASSTRDSLREQYF.

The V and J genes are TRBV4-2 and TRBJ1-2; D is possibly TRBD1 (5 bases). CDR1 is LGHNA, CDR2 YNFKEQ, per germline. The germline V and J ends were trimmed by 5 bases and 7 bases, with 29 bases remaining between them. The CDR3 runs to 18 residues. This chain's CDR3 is CASSVVEGAGRRGPGYTF. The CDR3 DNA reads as TGTGCCAGCAGCGTGGTCGAGGGCGCGGGTAGGCGGGGCCCTGGCTACACCTTC.

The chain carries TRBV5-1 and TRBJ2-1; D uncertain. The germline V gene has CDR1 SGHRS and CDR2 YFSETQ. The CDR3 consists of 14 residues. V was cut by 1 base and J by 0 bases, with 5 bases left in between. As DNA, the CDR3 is TGCGCCAGCAGCTTGACCAGCTCCTACAATGAGCAGTTCTTC. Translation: CASSLTSSYNEQFF.

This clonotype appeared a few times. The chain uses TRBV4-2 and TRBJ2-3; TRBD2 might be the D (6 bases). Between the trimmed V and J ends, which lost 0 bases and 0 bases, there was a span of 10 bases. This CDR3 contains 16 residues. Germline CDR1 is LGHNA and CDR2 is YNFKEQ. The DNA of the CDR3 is TGTGCCAGCAGCCAAGAGTTAAGCGGGAGCACAGATACGCAGTATTTT. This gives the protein CASSQELSGSTDTQYF.

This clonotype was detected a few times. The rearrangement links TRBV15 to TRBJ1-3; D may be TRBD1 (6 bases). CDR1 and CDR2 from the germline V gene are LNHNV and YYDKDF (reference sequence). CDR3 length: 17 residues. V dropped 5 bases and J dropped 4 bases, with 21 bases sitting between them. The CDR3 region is CATSARGIQGSGNTIYF. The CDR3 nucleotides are TGTGCCACCAGCGCCCGAGGGATACAGGGTTCAGGAAACACCATATATTTT.

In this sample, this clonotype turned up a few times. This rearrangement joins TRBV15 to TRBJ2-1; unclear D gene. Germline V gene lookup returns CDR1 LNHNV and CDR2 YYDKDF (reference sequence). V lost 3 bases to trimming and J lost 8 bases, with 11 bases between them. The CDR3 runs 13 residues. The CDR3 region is CATSSLKIDEQFF. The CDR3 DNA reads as TGTGCCACCAGCAGTCTTAAAATAGATGAGCAGTTCTTC.

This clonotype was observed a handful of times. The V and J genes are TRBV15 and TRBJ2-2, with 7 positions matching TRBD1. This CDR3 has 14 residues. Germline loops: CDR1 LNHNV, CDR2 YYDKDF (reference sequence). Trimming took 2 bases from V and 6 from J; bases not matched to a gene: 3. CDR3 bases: TGTGCCACCAGCAGATACGGGACAGCCGGGGAGCTGTTTTTT. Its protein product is CATSRYGTAGELFF.

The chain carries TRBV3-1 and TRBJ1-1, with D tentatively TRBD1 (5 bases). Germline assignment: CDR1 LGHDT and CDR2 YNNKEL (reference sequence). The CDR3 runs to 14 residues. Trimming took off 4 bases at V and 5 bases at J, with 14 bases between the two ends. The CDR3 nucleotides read TGTGCCAGCAGCCCTTTTCAGGGAGGGACTGAAGCTTTCTTT. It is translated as CASSPFQGGTEAFF.

In DNA, the CDR3 is TGCGCCAGCCATTCAGACCTCAACACTGAAGCTTTCTTT. This encodes CASHSDLNTEAFF. The V call is TRBV5-1, the J call TRBJ1-1; D not resolved. The germline V and J ends were trimmed by 7 bases and 2 bases, with 12 bases remaining between them. This CDR3 has 13 amino acids. Looked up from germline, CDR1 is SGHRS and CDR2 is YFSETQ.

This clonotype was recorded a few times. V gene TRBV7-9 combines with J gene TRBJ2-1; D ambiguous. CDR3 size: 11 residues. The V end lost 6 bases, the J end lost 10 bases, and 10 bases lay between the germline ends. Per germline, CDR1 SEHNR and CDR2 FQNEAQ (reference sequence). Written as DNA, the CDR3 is TGTGCCAGCAGTCAAGCCGGGGAGCAGTTCTTC. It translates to CASSQAGEQFF. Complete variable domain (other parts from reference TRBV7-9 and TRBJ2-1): DTGVSQNPRHKITKRGQNVTFRCDPISEHNRLYWYRQTLGQGPEFLTYFQNEAQLEKSRLLSDRFSAERPKGSFSTLEIQRTEQGDSAMYLCASSQAGEQFFGPGTRLTVL.

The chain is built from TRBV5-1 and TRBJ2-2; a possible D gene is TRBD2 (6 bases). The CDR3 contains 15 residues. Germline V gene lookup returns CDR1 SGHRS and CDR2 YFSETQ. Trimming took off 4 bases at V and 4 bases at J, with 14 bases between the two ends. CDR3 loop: CASSLARESTGELFF. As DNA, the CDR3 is TGCGCCAGCAGCCTTGCTCGGGAGAGCACCGGGGAGCTGTTTTTT. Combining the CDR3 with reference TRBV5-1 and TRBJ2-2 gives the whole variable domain KAGVTQTPRYLIKTRGQQVTLSCSPISGHRSVSWYQQTPGQGLQFLFEYFSETQRNKGNFPGRFSGRQFSNSRSEMNVSTLELGDSALYLCASSLARESTGELFFGEGSRLTVL.

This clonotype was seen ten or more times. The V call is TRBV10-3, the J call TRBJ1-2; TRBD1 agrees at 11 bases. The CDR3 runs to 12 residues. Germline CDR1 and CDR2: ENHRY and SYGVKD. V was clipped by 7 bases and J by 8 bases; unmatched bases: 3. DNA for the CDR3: TGTGCCATCACCGGGACAGGGGGAGGCTACACCTTC. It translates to CAITGTGGGYTF.

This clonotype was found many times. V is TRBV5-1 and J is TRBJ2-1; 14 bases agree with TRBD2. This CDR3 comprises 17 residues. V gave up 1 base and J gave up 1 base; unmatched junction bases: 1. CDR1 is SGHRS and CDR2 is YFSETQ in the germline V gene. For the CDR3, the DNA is TGCGCCAGCAGCTTGCGACTAGCGGGAGGGTCCTACAATGAGCAGTTCTTC. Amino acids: CASSLRLAGGSYNEQFF.

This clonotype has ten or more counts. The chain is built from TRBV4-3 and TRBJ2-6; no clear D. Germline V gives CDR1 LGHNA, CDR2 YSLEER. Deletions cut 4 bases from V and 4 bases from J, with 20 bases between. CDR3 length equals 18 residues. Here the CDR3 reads CASSPSFSRLGGANVLTF. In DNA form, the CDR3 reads TGCGCCAGCAGCCCATCCTTCTCTCGGCTCGGGGGGGCCAACGTCCTGACTTTC.

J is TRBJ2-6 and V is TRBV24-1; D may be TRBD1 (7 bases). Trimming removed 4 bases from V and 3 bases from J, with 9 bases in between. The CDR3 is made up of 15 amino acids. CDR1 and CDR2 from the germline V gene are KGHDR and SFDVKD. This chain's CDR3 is CATSDQGGGANVLTF. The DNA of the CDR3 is TGTGCCACCAGTGACCAGGGGGGTGGGGCCAACGTCCTGACTTTC.

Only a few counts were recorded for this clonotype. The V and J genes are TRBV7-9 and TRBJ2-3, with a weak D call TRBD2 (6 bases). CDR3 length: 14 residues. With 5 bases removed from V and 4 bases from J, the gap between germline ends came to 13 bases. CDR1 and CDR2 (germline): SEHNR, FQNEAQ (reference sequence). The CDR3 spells CASSPGGVPDTQYF. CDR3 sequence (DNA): TGTGCCAGCAGCCCAGGCGGGGTACCAGATACGCAGTATTTT.